These 12 T cell receptor beta chains were all obtained from the same sample, sequenced in a study of cytomegalovirus exposure and HLA in healthy donors. Primers: 60 Vbeta forward and 13 Jbeta reverse. Measured with immunoSEQ multiplex PCR; TCRdb has only the in-frame clones, and not every one. The sample has about 59,000 clones, about 77% seen once; the top ten hold roughly 7%. Sequences were obtained from PBMCs. The receptor source for this set is a man aged 25-40 years in good health and CMV-seropositive.

V gene TRBV10-3 combines with J gene TRBJ2-5; the match to TRBD1 covers 9 bases. This CDR3 has 14 residues. J gave up 3 bases and V 6 bases, and 5 bases lay outside the gene matches. Germline V CDR1 and CDR2: ENHRY, SYGVKD. This CDR3 is CAIRKDRGKETQYF. CDR3 DNA sequence: TGTGCCATCAGGAAGGACAGGGGAAAAGAGACCCAGTACTTC.

The chain couples TRBV19 to TRBJ2-5; D perhaps matches TRBD2 (6 bases). Trimming left V 3 bases short and J 3 bases short, with 17 bases between. The CDR3 sequence is 16 residues long. Germline values: CDR1 LNHDA, CDR2 SQIVND (reference sequence). The CDR3 sequence: CASSIVSRDLEETQYF. DNA for the CDR3: TGTGCCAGTAGTATTGTTTCGCGGGACCTGGAAGAGACCCAGTACTTC.

This chain connects TRBV7-9 to TRBJ1-6; TRBD1 matches 8 bases. Trimming took 7 bases from V and 10 from J; bases not matched to a gene: 9. In germline, CDR1 is SEHNR, CDR2 FQNEAQ (reference sequence). The CDR3 length is 14 residues. The CDR3 DNA reads as TGTGCCAGCACCCCAGGGGGCGCGGGGTCACCCCTCCACTTT. Amino acid sequence: CASTPGGAGSPLHF. Supplemented by reference TRBV7-9 and TRBJ1-6, the full variable domain reads DTGVSQNPRHKITKRGQNVTFRCDPISEHNRLYWYRQTLGQGPEFLTYFQNEAQLEKSRLLSDRFSAERPKGSFSTLEIQRTEQGDSAMYLCASTPGGAGSPLHFGNGTRLTVT.

J is TRBJ2-5 and V is TRBV30; possibly TRBD2 for D (6 bases). The CDR3 is 12 residues long. V was clipped by 5 bases and J by 6 bases, with 13 bases between them. Germline V gene lookup returns CDR1 GTSNPN and CDR2 SVGIG (reference sequence). The CDR3 nucleotides are TGTGCCTGGGGGGGGATTTTAAAGACCCAGTACTTC. It yields the protein CAWGGILKTQYF.

CDR3 nucleotide sequence: TGTGCCAGCAGCTTAGCCAGAGGACAGGGAGGGATCGGGCAGCCCCAGCATTTT. Translating it yields CASSLARGQGGIGQPQHF. The J gene is TRBJ1-5, the V gene TRBV7-2; TRBD1 aligns across 8 bases. The CDR3 has 18 amino acids. V trimming: 0 bases; J trimming: 7 bases; junction bases outside the gene matches: 14. CDR1 is SGHTA, CDR2 FQGNSA, per germline.

The rearrangement uses TRBV10-1 and TRBJ2-3; TRBD2 matches at 13 bases. Germline CDR1 is WNHNN and CDR2 is SYGVQD (reference sequence). V was clipped by 5 bases and J by 2 bases; unmatched bases: 10. This CDR3 has 18 residues. CDR3 residues: CASSLTSGGPNDTDTQYF. In DNA, the CDR3 is TGCGCCAGCAGTCTGACTAGCGGGGGGCCAAATGACACAGATACGCAGTATTTT.

The chain employs TRBV11-1 and TRBJ2-7, with 10 bases fitting TRBD2. CDR3 length: 16 amino acids. Losses at the gene ends were 5 bases for V and 4 bases for J; bases not matched to a gene: 11. Germline CDR1 and CDR2: SGHAT and FQDESV (reference sequence). The CDR3 sequence is CASSRSSGGAGYEQYF. CDR3 nucleotide sequence: TGTGCCAGCAGCCGCTCAAGCGGGGGGGCAGGATACGAGCAGTACTTC.

The CDR3 DNA reads TGTGCCAGCAGGCTAACTCAACTCGATCGAGAGACCCAGTACTTC. It translates to CASRLTQLDRETQYF. The V gene is TRBV28, the J gene TRBJ2-5, with D unresolved. Trimming cost V 6 bases and J 4 bases, with 18 bases left between them. Germline CDR1 MDHEN, CDR2 SYDVKM. This CDR3 is built from 15 residues.

The chain uses TRBV30 and TRBJ2-1, with 7 bases fitting TRBD2. This CDR3 has 13 residues. V was pared by 3 bases and J by 5 bases, with 4 bases of the junction left unmatched. Germline V gives CDR1 GTSNPN, CDR2 SVGIG (reference sequence). The CDR3 DNA follows: TGTGCCTGGAGGCTAGCGGTACACAATGAGCAGTTCTTC. It specifies CAWRLAVHNEQFF.

The table lists this clone with a count of one. The gene calls are TRBV28 and TRBJ2-7; maybe TRBD1 (6 bases). V was trimmed by 8 bases and J by 3 bases, leaving 14 bases between them. CDR1 MDHEN and CDR2 SYDVKM come from the germline V gene. The CDR3 runs 13 residues. CDR3 amino acids: CASLPGQYYEQYF. The CDR3 region has the DNA TGTGCCAGCTTGCCGGGACAATACTACGAGCAGTACTTC.

V and J are TRBV6-1 and TRBJ2-3, with 7 bases aligning to TRBD1. CDR3 length: 15 residues. After removal of 4 bases from V and 0 bases from J, the junction contained 4 bases not matched to a gene. Germline CDR1 reads MNHNS; CDR2 reads SASEGT. DNA of the CDR3: TGTGCCAGCAGTGGACGGGACAGAAGCACAGATACGCAGTATTTT. It yields the protein CASSGRDRSTDTQYF.

The chain uses TRBV9 and TRBJ1-3, with D hard to call. The germline gives CDR1 SGDLS, CDR2 YYNGEE. The V end lost 0 bases, the J end lost 0 bases, and 7 bases lay between the germline ends. The CDR3 spans 15 residues. The CDR3 region has the DNA TGTGCCAGCAGCGTAGCGGGATCCTCTGGAAACACCATATATTTT. Protein: CASSVAGSSGNTIYF.